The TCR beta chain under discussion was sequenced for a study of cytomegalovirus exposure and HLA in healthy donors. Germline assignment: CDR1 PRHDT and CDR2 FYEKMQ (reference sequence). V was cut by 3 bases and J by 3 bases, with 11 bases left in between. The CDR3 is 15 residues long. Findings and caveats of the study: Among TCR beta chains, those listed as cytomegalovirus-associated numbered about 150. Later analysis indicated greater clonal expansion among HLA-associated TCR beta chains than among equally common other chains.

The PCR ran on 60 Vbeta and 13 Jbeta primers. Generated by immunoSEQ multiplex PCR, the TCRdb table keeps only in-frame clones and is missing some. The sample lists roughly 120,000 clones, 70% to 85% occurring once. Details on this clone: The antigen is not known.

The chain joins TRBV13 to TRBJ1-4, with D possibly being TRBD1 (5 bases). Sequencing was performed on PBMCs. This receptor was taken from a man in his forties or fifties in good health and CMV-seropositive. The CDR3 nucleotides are TGTGCCAGCAGCTTCAGGGTTGGGTCTAATGAAAAACTGTTTTTT. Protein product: CASSFRVGSNEKLFF.